This TCR beta chain was sequenced in a study of Ad26.COV2.S vaccination and SARS-CoV-2 variants. Sequenced by immunoSEQ multiplex PCR; TCRdb stores in-frame clones only, minus some. Of approximately 340,000 clones detected, around 90% appear once; the ten largest clones hold about 3.9%. Per the germline V gene, CDR1 is MNHEY and CDR2 is SMNVEV (reference sequence). The length of the CDR3 is 18 residues. V lost 8 bases and J 0 bases, leaving 20 bases between the germline ends. This TCR was sampled from a human donor who had recovered from COVID-19. The sequenced sample was peripheral blood, obtained after recovery from COVID-19. The chain links TRBV27 to TRBJ1-6; D is undetermined. The CDR3 sequence: CASGKAGLGSSYNSPLHF. CDR3 nucleotide sequence: TGTGCCAGCGGAAAGGCGGGGTTGGGGAGCTCCTATAATTCACCCCTCCACTTT.